The TCR beta chain under discussion was sequenced for a study of T cells in Graves' hyperthyroidism and ophthalmopathy. Study-wide points: Most thyroid clonotypes expanded above 0.001 appeared in blood too.

This clonotype was recorded many times. Antigen specificity is unknown. The CDR3 spans 14 residues. Germline loops: CDR1 KGHSH, CDR2 LQKENI. Trimming removed 3 bases from V and 4 bases from J; junction bases left unmatched: 4. RNA transcripts provided the source from which TCR beta CDR3 regions were amplified. HTBI primers were the set used in a first-round RT-PCR of the TCR CDR3. TCRdb itself ran the multiplex PCR reads through MiXCR, one entry per CDR3 protein. The sample includes 300,000 to 500,000 distinct CDR3 sequences, 11% to 15% seen only once; the top ten take 25% to 30%. Ophthalmopathy cases met thresholds of Clinical Activity Score at least 3, NOSPECS grade at least 4 and duration under 3 months.

The chain uses TRBV18 and TRBJ1-2; 8 bases fit TRBD1. The sequencing sample was made of blood. The clonotype comes from a middle-aged man with Graves' ophthalmopathy. CDR3 bases: TGTGCCAGCTCACCGGACAGGGCCCTCTATGGCTACACCTTC. Protein sequence: CASSPDRALYGYTF.